The 6 T cell receptor beta chains given below trace back to one sample, sequenced in a study of cytomegalovirus exposure and HLA in healthy donors. The primer mix had 60 Vbeta and 13 Jbeta primers. Sequencing used immunoSEQ multiplex PCR; TCRdb keeps in-frame clones, though not all of them. The data hold fewer than 250,000 clones, with around 81% observed a single time. The sequenced material came from PBMCs. The source is a woman between 45 and 60 years old in good health and CMV-seropositive.

This rearrangement joins TRBV7-2 to TRBJ2-5; TRBD2 matches 9 bases. The last part of the DNA fits TRBJ2-7 better; the J call may be wrong. The CDR3 sequence is 15 residues long. Germline V gene sequence: CDR1 SGHTA, CDR2 FQGNSA. CDR3 sequence reads: CASSPVASGDYEQYF. The CDR3, as DNA: TGTGCCAGCAGCCCTGTGGCTAGCGGGGACTACGAGCAGTACTTC.

There are a few counts of this clone. The V gene is TRBV5-1, the J gene TRBJ1-6, with D unclear. The CDR3 covers 14 residues. The germline V and J ends were trimmed by 0 bases and 4 bases, with 5 bases remaining between them. The germline V gene has CDR1 SGHRS and CDR2 YFSETQ. DNA of the CDR3: TGCGCCAGCAGCTTGGGCACTTATAATTCACCCCTCCACTTT. Amino acid sequence: CASSLGTYNSPLHF.

On this clone: This sample also contains other DNA sequences that code for the same CDR3. V gene TRBV7-9 combines with J gene TRBJ1-1; D unclear. Germline CDR1 and CDR2: SEHNR and FQNEAQ (reference sequence). V was pared by 3 bases and J by 1 base, with 9 bases between. This CDR3 is 14 amino acids long. For the CDR3, the DNA is TGTGCCAGCAGCTTGGTCCGAGGGAACACTGAAGCTTTCTTT. Its protein product is CASSLVRGNTEAFF.

The chain combines TRBV27 with TRBJ1-1; TRBD1 is a possible D gene (5 bases). Looked up from germline, CDR1 is MNHEY and CDR2 is SMNVEV (reference sequence). This CDR3 has 17 amino acids. The V end was cut by 3 bases, the J end by 6 bases, with 23 bases between. As DNA, the CDR3 is TGTGCCAGCAGTTTGATTGCAAGGGCCGGGGGGGACTCTGAAGCTTTCTTT. The encoded protein is CASSLIARAGGDSEAFF.

This chain links TRBV7-9 with TRBJ2-5, with a weak D call TRBD2 (6 bases). The germline V gene has CDR1 SEHNR and CDR2 FQNEAQ (reference sequence). Trimming shortened V by 5 bases and J by 1 base, and 8 bases separated the two germline ends. This CDR3 comprises 13 residues. The CDR3 protein is CASSRTTQETQYF. The CDR3 coding sequence is TGTGCCAGCAGCCGGACTACCCAAGAGACCCAGTACTTC.

This clone was counted only a few times. This chain connects TRBV4-1 to TRBJ2-2; 9 bases match TRBD1. Germline assignment: CDR1 MGHRA and CDR2 YSYEKL. The length of the CDR3 is 16 residues. V gave up 1 base and J gave up 1 base; unmatched junction bases: 1. CDR3: CASSQGTGENTGELFF. The CDR3 nucleotides are TGCGCCAGCAGCCAAGGGACAGGGGAGAACACCGGGGAGCTGTTTTTT.